What follows are 32 T cell receptor beta chains derived from one specimen sequenced in a study of control samples from healthy donors and cancer patients. TCRdb's copy holds only in-frame clones and misses some; the assay was immunoSEQ multiplex PCR. The table has 150,000 to 200,000 clones, about 90% seen once; the top ten hold approximately 1.6%. The sequenced sample consisted of blood. Every receptor here comes from a man aged 18 to 29 in good health.

The chain employs TRBV28 and TRBJ1-1, with 7 bases identical to TRBD1. Germline values: CDR1 MDHEN, CDR2 SYDVKM. V trimming: 7 bases; J trimming: 4 bases; junction bases outside the gene matches: 3. The CDR3 sequence is 12 residues long. Written as DNA, the CDR3 is TGTGCCAGCAACCAGGGGGGCACTGAAGCTTTCTTT. It yields the protein CASNQGGTEAFF.

V gene TRBV28 combines with J gene TRBJ1-2; D is undetermined. Trimming removed 4 bases from V and 3 bases from J, with 9 bases in between. Germline V gives CDR1 MDHEN, CDR2 SYDVKM. The CDR3 extends over 13 amino acids. CDR3 region: CASSSSTDYGYTF. CDR3 nucleotides: TGTGCCAGCAGTTCCTCCACGGACTATGGCTACACCTTC.

The chain couples TRBV25-1 to TRBJ2-1; 7 nucleotides line up with TRBD1. This CDR3 region has 15 residues. The V segment lost 3 bases and the J segment 4 bases; nucleotides outside the gene matches: 6. Germline values: CDR1 MGHDK, CDR2 SYGVNS. The CDR3 is CASSDPGTAYNEQFF. The CDR3 bases are TGTGCCAGCAGTGACCCCGGGACAGCTTACAATGAGCAGTTCTTC.

V usage is TRBV2 and J usage is TRBJ2-2; 7 nucleotides line up with TRBD1. The germline V gene has CDR1 SNHLY and CDR2 FYNNEI. The CDR3 is 12 residues long. The CDR3 sequence is CGNQGVTGELFF. The CDR3 DNA reads as TGTGGAAACCAGGGGGTTACCGGGGAGCTGTTTTTT.

The CDR3 coding sequence is TGCAGCGTTTGGAGTAGGGGCTTAAACATTCAGTACTTC. It codes for CSVWSRGLNIQYF. This chain connects TRBV29-1 to TRBJ2-4, with a weak D call TRBD1 (5 bases). V dropped 5 bases and J dropped 6 bases, with 14 bases sitting between them. This CDR3 spans 13 amino acids. Germline V gives CDR1 SQVTM, CDR2 ANQGSEA.

The chain joins TRBV5-8 to TRBJ1-6, with D maybe TRBD1 (5 bases). The CDR3 runs to 16 residues. Between the trimmed V and J ends, which lost 0 bases and 7 bases, there was a span of 14 bases. CDR1 SGHTS and CDR2 YDEGEE come from the germline V gene. The DNA for the CDR3 is TGTGCCAGCAGCTTGGAGTCAGGGTGGCGAAATTCACCCCTCCACTTT. Its translation is CASSLESGWRNSPLHF.

This clone showed up just once. V usage is TRBV6-2 or TRBV6-3 and J usage is TRBJ2-5; D gene ambiguous. CDR1 MNHEY and CDR2 SVGEGT come from the germline V gene. The CDR3 is 12 amino acids. Trimming stripped 1 base from V and 5 bases from J, with 5 bases between. The CDR3 region is CASSYFTETQYF. The CDR3 DNA reads as TGTGCCAGCAGTTACTTCACCGAGACCCAGTACTTC.

V usage is TRBV4-3 and J usage is TRBJ2-2; 12 bases align to TRBD2. V dropped 0 bases and J dropped 2; count of bases not matched to a gene: 4. Germline values: CDR1 LGHNA, CDR2 YSLEER. The CDR3 is made up of 18 amino acids. CDR3 nucleotide sequence: TGCGCCAGCAGCCAAGATGCTAGCGGGGGGGCTAACACCGGGGAGCTGTTTTTT. Translated, it gives CASSQDASGGANTGELFF.

The chain is built from TRBV12-3 or TRBV12-4 and TRBJ2-7; D unclear. This CDR3 is built from 12 residues. Trimming pared 5 bases from V and 3 bases from J, leaving 8 bases between. The CDR3 protein is CASSLVRYEQYF. The CDR3 DNA sequence: TGTGCCAGCAGTCTCGTCCGCTACGAGCAGTACTTC.

The chain combines TRBV10-3 with TRBJ1-5; D remains unclear. CDR3 length: 15 residues. V gave up 2 bases and J gave up 6 bases, with 14 bases separating them. Germline lookup yields CDR1 ENHRY and CDR2 SYGVKD. This CDR3 is CAISETSGEVQPQHF. The CDR3 region has the DNA TGTGCCATCAGTGAGACTTCCGGGGAGGTTCAGCCCCAGCATTTT.

The gene calls are TRBV7-8 and TRBJ2-7, with 8 bases lining up with TRBD2. CDR3 size: 16 residues. Germline CDR1 and CDR2: SGHVS and FQNEAQ. Losses at the gene ends were 3 bases for V and 3 bases for J; bases not matched to a gene: 10. The CDR3 sequence: CASSFIQVAGGYEQYF. CDR3 bases: TGTGCCAGCAGCTTTATACAGGTCGCGGGAGGCTACGAGCAGTACTTC.

The chain employs TRBV7-9 and TRBJ2-7; 7 nucleotides line up with TRBD2. CDR3 size: 13 residues. With 5 bases clipped from V and 6 bases from J, the junction kept 7 bases outside the gene matches. Germline values: CDR1 SEHNR, CDR2 FQNEAQ (reference sequence). Here the CDR3 reads CASSAPGGSEQYF. CDR3 sequence (DNA): TGTGCCAGCAGCGCCCCGGGCGGGAGCGAGCAGTACTTC.

The rearrangement joins TRBV25-1 to TRBJ1-1; the match to TRBD1 covers 11 bases. This CDR3 has 13 residues. CDR1 and CDR2 from the germline V gene are MGHDK and SYGVNS. After removal of 5 bases from V and 10 bases from J, the junction contained 6 bases not matched to a gene. The CDR3 DNA sequence: TGTGCCAGCAGTCTACGGGACAGGGGGGGAGCTTTCTTT. It translates to CASSLRDRGGAFF.

This chain joins TRBV24-1 and TRBJ2-1, with TRBD2 matching 8 bases. The J segment lost 6 bases and the V segment lost 5 bases, leaving 5 bases of the junction unmatched. The CDR3 is 14 amino acids. Germline CDR1 is KGHDR and CDR2 is SFDVKD. The CDR3 sequence: CATSAPGGANEQFF. The CDR3 DNA is TGTGCCACCAGTGCTCCCGGGGGGGCCAATGAGCAGTTCTTC.

V and J are TRBV28 and TRBJ1-3; D uncertain. The CDR3 consists of 15 residues. The germline gives CDR1 MDHEN, CDR2 SYDVKM. Trimming pared 5 bases from V and 3 bases from J, leaving 14 bases between. Here the CDR3 reads CASSGRVLGGNTIYF. The CDR3 DNA sequence: TGTGCCAGCAGTGGGAGGGTACTAGGTGGAAACACCATATATTTT.

The chain is built from TRBV12-3 or TRBV12-4 and TRBJ1-1; no reliable D call. The CDR3 covers 11 residues. V was cut by 5 bases and J by 3 bases, with 4 bases left in between. The CDR3 sequence is CASSVDTEAFF. The CDR3, as DNA: TGTGCCAGCAGTGTGGACACTGAAGCTTTCTTT.

The chain employs TRBV14 and TRBJ1-2; D possibly corresponds to TRBD1 (6 bases). The CDR3 loop spans 15 amino acids. The V end was cut by 0 bases, the J end by 4 bases, with 12 bases between. CDR1 and CDR2 from the germline V gene are SGHDN and FVKESK. CDR3: CASSQDLGTLYGYTF. CDR3 coding DNA: TGTGCCAGCAGCCAAGATTTGGGGACACTCTATGGCTACACCTTC.

The CDR3 DNA reads TGCGCCAGCAGTTCGGGGGCGAACACTGAAGCTTTCTTT. Protein product: CASSSGANTEAFF. The chain carries TRBV5-1 and TRBJ1-1; TRBD1 might be the D (6 bases). This CDR3 is 13 amino acids long. Trimming stripped 5 bases from V and 1 base from J, with 9 bases between. Germline assignment: CDR1 SGHRS and CDR2 YFSETQ.

This chain joins TRBV6-5 and TRBJ1-2; D not resolved. Germline V gene data show CDR1 as MNHEY and CDR2 as SVGAGI. The CDR3 covers 12 residues. Trimming pared 4 bases from V and 8 bases from J, leaving 11 bases between. DNA for the CDR3: TGTGCCAGCAGTTTAGATAGGTGGGGCTACACCTTC. This codes for CASSLDRWGYTF.

CDR3 in DNA: TGTGCCAGTAGTCACGAGGGATGGGGCGATACGCAGTATTTT. It codes for CASSHEGWGDTQYF. The chain uses TRBV19 and TRBJ2-3; D possibly uses TRBD1 or TRBD2 (5 bases each). CDR1 is LNHDA, CDR2 SQIVND, per germline (reference sequence). V lost 5 bases, J lost 6 bases, and 15 bases lay in between. The CDR3 runs to 14 residues.

The chain couples TRBV3-1 (or the pseudogene TRBV3-2) to TRBJ2-3; 9 positions agree with TRBD2. Germline CDR1 is LGHDT and CDR2 is YNNKEL (reference sequence). The CDR3 loop spans 16 amino acids. V dropped 1 base and J dropped 1; count of bases not matched to a gene: 3. The CDR3: CASSQAKRGGTDTQYF. In DNA form, the CDR3 reads TGTGCCAGCAGCCAAGCAAAGCGGGGGGGCACAGATACGCAGTATTTT.

The chain couples TRBV3-1 (or the pseudogene TRBV3-2) to TRBJ1-6, with 8 bases lining up with TRBD1. The CDR3 totals 15 residues. V shed 1 base and J 7 bases; nucleotides not matched to a gene: 3. Germline V CDR1 and CDR2: LGHDT, YNNKEL (reference sequence). The CDR3 nucleotides are TGTGCCAGCAGCCAAGGACAGGGGTTGAATTCACCCCTCCACTTT. Translation: CASSQGQGLNSPLHF.

The CDR3 loop is CASSLEVAEESPLHF. In DNA, the CDR3 is TGTGCCAGCAGCTTGGAAGTTGCAGAGGAGTCACCCCTCCACTTT. V gene TRBV5-5 combines with J gene TRBJ1-6; D remains ambiguous. With 0 bases removed from V and 10 bases from J, the gap between germline ends came to 14 bases. The CDR3 has 15 amino acids. The V gene's germline CDR1 is SGHKS and CDR2 YYEKEE (reference sequence).

This chain connects TRBV6-5 to TRBJ1-2; TRBD1 might be the D (6 bases). V gave up 4 bases and J gave up 1 base, with 13 bases separating them. The CDR3 consists of 15 residues. Germline V gene sequence: CDR1 MNHEY, CDR2 SVGAGI. This CDR3 reads CASSSGGGRNYGYTF. CDR3 bases: TGTGCCAGCAGTTCGGGAGGGGGACGTAACTATGGCTACACCTTC.

CDR3 sequence: CASSDSRLTSGQYF. In DNA, the CDR3 is TGTGCCAGCAGTGACTCGAGATTGACGTCCGGGCAGTACTTC. The V call is TRBV6-4, the J call TRBJ2-7; D unresolved. The V end lost 0 bases, the J end lost 9 bases, and 15 bases lay between the germline ends. The CDR3 is made up of 14 amino acids. Germline V gene lookup returns CDR1 MRHNA and CDR2 SNTAGT.

This clone was observed a few times. V gene TRBV24-1 combines with J gene TRBJ2-1; D gene uncertain. The germline gives CDR1 KGHDR, CDR2 SFDVKD. The CDR3 sequence is 12 residues long. V was cut by 9 bases and J by 0 bases, with 5 bases left in between. CDR3 nucleotide sequence: TGTGCCACCTGCTCCTCCTACAATGAGCAGTTCTTC. This translates into CATCSSYNEQFF.

The chain uses TRBV6-5 and TRBJ1-5, with 12 bases lining up with TRBD1. V shed 6 bases, J shed 5 bases, and the junction held 5 bases outside the gene matches. The CDR3 totals 15 residues. Germline CDR1 is MNHEY and CDR2 is SVGAGI. The CDR3 here is CASSSGTGGYQPQHF. The CDR3 DNA is TGTGCCAGCAGCTCCGGGACAGGGGGCTATCAGCCCCAGCATTTT.

This clone was seen just once. The CDR3 coding sequence is TGTGCCAGTAAGGTTGGTAGCGGACCGAACACCGGGGAGCTGTTTTTT. As protein: CASKVGSGPNTGELFF. The chain carries TRBV19 and TRBJ2-2; D is possibly TRBD2 (6 bases). The CDR3 is made up of 16 amino acids. CDR1 and CDR2 (germline): LNHDA, SQIVND (reference sequence). Trimming took 7 bases from V and 0 from J, leaving 15 bases between them.

The chain employs TRBV11-3 and TRBJ2-7; a possible D gene is TRBD2 (5 bases). Trimming cost V 5 bases and J 4 bases, with 12 bases left between them. Germline values: CDR1 SGHNT, CDR2 YENEEA. This CDR3 spans 13 amino acids. CDR3: CASSVSAEYEQYF. CDR3 nucleotide sequence: TGTGCCAGCAGCGTTAGCGCGGAGTACGAGCAGTACTTC.

This rearrangement joins TRBV15 to TRBJ2-1; TRBD2 might be the D (6 bases). CDR3 length equals 13 residues. Trimming removed 5 bases at V and 4 bases at J, with 9 bases between. In germline, CDR1 is LNHNV, CDR2 YYDKDF (reference sequence). As DNA, the CDR3 is TGTGCCACCAGCGAGGGGAGGTACAATGAGCAGTTCTTC. It translates to CATSEGRYNEQFF.

This sequence joins TRBV2 and TRBJ2-5; tentatively, D is TRBD1 (6 bases). There are 16 residues in the CDR3. The V gene lost 5 bases and the J gene lost 1 base, with 17 bases spanning the gap. Germline-derived CDR1 and CDR2 are SNHLY and FYNNEI. This CDR3 is CASSRSRGGPQETQYF. In nucleotides, the CDR3 is TGTGCCAGCAGTCGTAGTAGAGGGGGTCCCCAAGAGACCCAGTACTTC.

The genes are TRBV29-1 and TRBJ2-7, with 10 bases lining up with TRBD1. With V trimmed by 1 base and J by 2 bases, 8 bases remained unmatched. The length of the CDR3 is 16 residues. Germline CDR1 is SQVTM and CDR2 is ANQGSEA. This CDR3 is CSVEGVAGQGPYEQYF. Written as DNA, the CDR3 is TGCAGCGTTGAAGGAGTGGCGGGACAGGGGCCCTACGAGCAGTACTTC.